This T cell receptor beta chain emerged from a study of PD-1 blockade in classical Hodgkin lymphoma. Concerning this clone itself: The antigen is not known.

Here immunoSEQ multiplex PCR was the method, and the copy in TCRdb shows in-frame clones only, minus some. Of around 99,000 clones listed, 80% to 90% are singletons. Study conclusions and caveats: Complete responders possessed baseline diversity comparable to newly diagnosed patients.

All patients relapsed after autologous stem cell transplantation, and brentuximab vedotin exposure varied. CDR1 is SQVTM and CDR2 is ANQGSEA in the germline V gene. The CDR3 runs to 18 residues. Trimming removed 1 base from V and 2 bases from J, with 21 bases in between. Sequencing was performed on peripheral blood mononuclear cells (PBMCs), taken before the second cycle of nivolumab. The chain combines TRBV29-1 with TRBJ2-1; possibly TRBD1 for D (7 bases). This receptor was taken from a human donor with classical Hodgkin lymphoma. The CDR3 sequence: CSVEGELGGRGAYNEQFF. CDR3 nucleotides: TGCAGCGTTGAAGGCGAGCTAGGTGGCAGGGGGGCCTACAATGAGCAGTTCTTC.